Listed below are T cell receptor beta chains from one sample, sequenced in a study of OX40 agonist ivuxolimab in advanced cancers. Libraries were prepared by immunoSEQ multiplex PCR; TCRdb keeps only in-frame clonotypes and omits some of them. The data contain 15,000 to 20,000 clones, 76% of them singletons. The input for sequencing was CD4+ or CD8+ T cells sorted from blood, taken in a trial of the OX40 agonist ivuxolimab. Receptors were obtained from an adult with an advanced solid tumor such as melanoma, head and neck, liver or kidney cancer. Both conserved end residues are trimmed from each CDR3.

V gene,J gene,CDR3 protein
TRBV7-8,TRBJ1-2,ASSTEQGNYGYT
TRBV6-1,TRBJ2-5,ASSPDSETQY
TRBV7-2,TRBJ1-4,ASSLFRQGNEKLF
TRBV6-1,TRBJ2-7,ASTPGDYEQY
TRBV6-1,TRBJ1-6,ASIPRDSYNSPLH
TRBV7-9,TRBJ2-7,ASSFGTGLYEQY
TRBV7-2,TRBJ2-2,ASSRGGSGTGELF
TRBV27,TRBJ2-5,ASRDVWETQY
TRBV4-3,TRBJ2-4,ASSQGGGAGNIQY
TRBV5-1,TRBJ2-5,ASTGSYQETQY
TRBV4-3,TRBJ2-1,ASSQDRRHNEQF
TRBV23-1,TRBJ2-7,ASSQSRQASDEQY
TRBV6-5,TRBJ2-5,ASTRGGLQETQY
TRBV9,TRBJ2-6,ASSVRPTVDGANVLT
TRBV9,TRBJ2-7,ASSPVGGSSYEQY
TRBV9,TRBJ2-5,ASSGTGTAQETQY
TRBV4-1,TRBJ1-4,ASSYKTGFANEKLF
TRBV20-1,TRBJ2-5,SASPSTQY
TRBV5-6,TRBJ2-1,ASSYLFEGLAEYRNEQF
TRBV4-3,TRBJ2-7,ASSQDYRGSVEQY
TRBV6-1,TRBJ2-3,ASSEGRLAGTDTQY
TRBV25-1,TRBJ2-2,ASSESGRDTGELF
TRBV4-3,TRBJ2-1,ASSQDLTGARINEQF
TRBV7-8,TRBJ1-6,ASSLSGPGHRNSPLH
TRBV10-3,TRBJ1-1,ASSEQGNTEAF
TRBV4-3,TRBJ1-1,ASSLEAFMNTEAF
TRBV7-9,TRBJ2-7,ASSLSTGGSREQY
TRBV7-2,TRBJ2-5,ASSLRVDLAGRETQY
TRBV7-8,TRBJ2-7,ASRHNSGNYYEQY
TRBV7-3,TRBJ2-5,ASSPDSGSGETQY
TRBV6-4,TRBJ2-2,ASSDSPEGGELF
TRBV2,TRBJ2-1,ASRPNSGAYNEQF
TRBV7-9,TRBJ2-7,ASSQDRDRYYEQY
TRBV2,TRBJ1-2,ASSEGPNYGYT
TRBV6-4,TRBJ2-2,ASSEVAGFTGELF
TRBV11-2,TRBJ2-7,ASSLGQIYEQY
TRBV9,TRBJ2-3,ASSPGTGTDTQY
TRBV7-3,TRBJ2-5,ASSLTLGEETQY
TRBV5-5,TRBJ1-2,ASSLGALGLYGYT
TRBV27,TRBJ1-2,EAGGLNYGYT
TRBV13,TRBJ2-5,ASSYRTGSQETQY